The entry that follows covers one T cell receptor beta chain sequence. Its binding antigen is unknown. There are no base qualities to consult, and no much larger clone falls within one base. These data belong to a study of T cell repertoires in cytomegalovirus infection (dated by TCRdb to about 2019). At the level of the whole study: The HLA type of each donor mattered for the analysis, because public TCR beta signatures pointed to carriage of CMV infection along with the matching HLA type.

Germline trimming: 4 bases from V, 2 bases from J; junction bases outside gene matches: 10. CDR1 and CDR2 are read off the germline V gene as MGHRA and YSYEKL. Counted from cysteine to phenylalanine, this CDR3 has 17 amino acids. The CDR3 DNA has 51 bases and is translated from base 1. The sample was run on an Illumina HiSeq 1500. TCRdb trimmed public reads at Q25 via fastp, called clones via MiXCR and kept in-frame beta chains. Each record represents a unique CDR3 protein, reported with the most common genes and DNA among its rows. The sample yields roughly 230,000 distinct CDR3 sequences; over 15% were counted once. The biggest ten clones account for around 43% of the sample. General findings and caveats noted by the study authors: In both this cohort and an independent roughly 330-donor cohort, the cumulative frequency of public TCR beta family members distinguished carriers of CMV infection plus the relevant HLA type. The ex vivo response was dominated by HLA-C-restricted CMV-specific TCR beta clonotypes, which also provided the single most frequent clonotype in two of eight donors.

The V gene is TRBV4-1 and the J gene is TRBJ2-3; 9 junctional bases match TRBD2. The source is a human donor in good health (CMV status not recorded). Some clones in this sample may be carry-over from other donors' samples. The sequenced sample consisted of CD8+ T cells from PBMCs. The nucleotides read TGCGCCAGCAGCCCCCAACCGGCGGGGGGGTACACAGATACGCAGTATTTT. The resulting protein is CASSPQPAGGYTDTQYF.